Below are 31 T cell receptor beta chains sequenced from a single sample in a study of T cell responses to AZD1222 COVID-19 vaccine. TCRdb's table, derived via immunoSEQ multiplex PCR, lists solely in-frame clones and lacks some. The sample shows roughly 130,000 clones, approximately 83% of them seen only once. Sequencing used peripheral blood, obtained on day 0 of AZD1222 vaccination. The receptors were sampled from an adult in good health.

V and J are TRBV9 and TRBJ2-1; the match to TRBD2 covers 10 bases. CDR1 and CDR2 (germline): SGDLS, YYNGEE. Germline trimming cut 0 bases from V and 12 bases from J; bases unmatched to any gene: 9. There are 15 residues in the CDR3. CDR3 region: CASSVGLAGDLGQFF. In nucleotides, the CDR3 is TGTGCCAGCAGCGTAGGGCTAGCGGGAGATTTGGGGCAGTTCTTC.

This chain links TRBV4-1 with TRBJ2-1; 10 bases are shared with TRBD1. CDR3 length: 16 residues. Germline V gene data show CDR1 as MGHRA and CDR2 as YSYEKL. V lost 3 bases, J lost 8 bases, and 10 bases stayed unmatched. CDR3 nucleotides: TGCGCCAGCAGCCACCCGACAGGGGGCAGGGGAGATGAGCAGTTCTTC. Translated: CASSHPTGGRGDEQFF.

The J gene is TRBJ2-5, the V gene TRBV7-8; D assignment may be TRBD1 or TRBD2 (6 bases each). Germline loops: CDR1 SGHVS, CDR2 FQNEAQ. The CDR3 loop spans 14 amino acids. V was pared by 5 bases and J by 5 bases, with 15 bases between. The CDR3 DNA reads TGTGCCAGCAGCCCCCCGGGGGCTCGCGAGACCCAGTACTTC. Its protein product is CASSPPGARETQYF. Complete variable domain (other parts from reference TRBV7-8 and TRBJ2-5): GAGVSQSPRYKVAKRGQDVALRCDPISGHVSLFWYQQALGQGPEFLTYFQNEAQLDKSGLPSDRFFAERPEGSVSTLKIQRTQQEDSAVYLCASSPPGARETQYFGPGTRLLVL.

J is TRBJ2-2 and V is TRBV5-1; 9 bases map to TRBD1. The germline V gene encodes CDR1 SGHRS and CDR2 YFSETQ. The CDR3 has 17 residues. The J segment lost 5 bases and the V segment lost 0 bases, leaving 8 bases of the junction unmatched. Here the CDR3 reads CASSLGHGTGSTGELFF. The CDR3 DNA reads TGCGCCAGCAGCTTGGGCCACGGGACAGGGAGTACCGGGGAGCTGTTTTTT.

This chain joins TRBV6-5 and TRBJ2-2; possibly TRBD1 for D (6 bases). V lost 6 bases and J lost 0, with 11 bases in between. Germline-derived CDR1 and CDR2 are MNHEY and SVGAGI. The CDR3 is 15 residues long. The CDR3 DNA reads TGTGCCAGCAGCCTACAGGGCTCGAACACCGGGGAGCTGTTTTTT. Translated, it gives CASSLQGSNTGELFF.

The chain carries TRBV19 and TRBJ2-7, with 9 positions matching TRBD1. V lost 4 bases and J lost 3; bases outside the gene matches: 10. Germline V gene sequence: CDR1 LNHDA, CDR2 SQIVND (reference sequence). The CDR3 is 16 residues long. This CDR3 is CASSRSGTGYGYEQYF. The CDR3 DNA sequence: TGTGCCAGTAGTAGGTCCGGGACAGGGTACGGCTACGAGCAGTACTTC.

The chain recombines TRBV4-1 with TRBJ1-2; D is perhaps TRBD1 (5 bases). CDR1 and CDR2 from the germline V gene are MGHRA and YSYEKL. The CDR3 contains 13 residues. The V end was cut by 7 bases, the J end by 3 bases, with 12 bases between. The CDR3 reads CASIPGGDYGYTF. DNA for the CDR3: TGCGCCAGCATTCCGGGGGGGGACTATGGCTACACCTTC.

The rearrangement joins TRBV5-4 to TRBJ1-2, with D uncertain. With 0 bases removed from V and 4 bases from J, the gap between germline ends came to 7 bases. Germline lookup yields CDR1 SGHNT and CDR2 YYREEE (reference sequence). This CDR3 is built from 13 residues. CDR3 in amino acids: CASSLEAGYGYTF. For the CDR3, the DNA is TGTGCCAGCAGCTTGGAGGCAGGCTATGGCTACACCTTC. Using reference TRBV5-4 and TRBJ1-2 for the parts outside the CDR3, the full variable domain is ETGVTQSPTHLIKTRGQQVTLRCSSQSGHNTVSWYQQALGQGPQFIFQYYREEENGRGNFPPRFSGLQFPNYSSELNVNALELDDSALYLCASSLEAGYGYTFGSGTRLTVV.

The chain employs TRBV2 and TRBJ2-1; tentatively, D is TRBD1 (6 bases). CDR1 and CDR2 (germline): SNHLY, FYNNEI. V was shortened by 5 bases and J by 0 bases, with 26 bases between the two germline ends. The CDR3 covers 20 residues. The chain's CDR3 is CASSYITGTRTKSSYNEQFF. The DNA for the CDR3 is TGTGCCAGCAGTTACATCACAGGGACCCGGACCAAAAGCTCCTACAATGAGCAGTTCTTC.

V usage is TRBV27 and J usage is TRBJ2-1; 9 nucleotides line up with TRBD2. In germline, CDR1 is MNHEY, CDR2 SMNVEV (reference sequence). The CDR3 runs 15 residues. The V gene end was trimmed by 2 bases and the J gene end by 8 bases; junction bases not matched to a gene: 7. Here the CDR3 reads CASSLSSGSSDEQFF. DNA for the CDR3: TGTGCCAGCAGTTTAAGTAGCGGGAGTAGTGATGAGCAGTTCTTC.

The chain is built from TRBV4-1 and TRBJ2-7; D remains unclear. Germline V gives CDR1 MGHRA, CDR2 YSYEKL. The length of the CDR3 is 15 residues. V was trimmed by 0 bases and J by 4 bases, leaving 13 bases between them. For the CDR3, the DNA is TGCGCCAGCAGCCAAGAGCTGTTAGGTGGGTACGAGCAGTACTTC. The encoded protein is CASSQELLGGYEQYF.

The genes are TRBV20-1 and TRBJ1-4; TRBD1 is a possible D gene (5 bases). CDR1 is DFQATT, CDR2 SNEGSKA, per germline (reference sequence). V lost 3 bases and J lost 0, with 17 bases in between. The CDR3 is 17 amino acids. CDR3 sequence (DNA): TGCAGTGCTAGTTCCGGGACTCATCCTCCAACTAATGAAAAACTGTTTTTT. This sequence encodes CSASSGTHPPTNEKLFF.

V and J are TRBV7-2 and TRBJ2-2; 7 bases are shared with TRBD2. The CDR3 runs to 17 residues. V trimming: 9 bases; J trimming: 4 bases; junction bases outside the gene matches: 17. Germline V gene data show CDR1 as SGHTA and CDR2 as FQGNSA. This chain's CDR3 is CASSRWGGAGFTGELFF. The CDR3 bases are TGTGCCAGTTCTCGATGGGGGGGAGCGGGGTTCACCGGGGAGCTGTTTTTT.

This clone was counted a few times. The chain links TRBV6-4 to TRBJ1-2; 7 bases are a match to TRBD1. Germline CDR1 is MRHNA and CDR2 is SNTAGT. J gave up 6 bases and V 5 bases, and 6 bases lay outside the gene matches. The CDR3 has 13 amino acids. The CDR3: CASSLTGADGYTF. DNA for the CDR3: TGTGCCAGCAGTCTCACAGGGGCTGATGGCTACACCTTC.

Only a few counts were recorded for this clone. The V and J genes are TRBV27 and TRBJ2-2; D is perhaps TRBD2 (7 bases). The CDR3 runs 17 residues. The germline gives CDR1 MNHEY, CDR2 SMNVEV (reference sequence). Trimming took off 5 bases at V and 8 bases at J, with 24 bases between the two ends. CDR3 region: CASSRAVTRGRSGELFF. In nucleotides, the CDR3 is TGTGCCAGCAGTCGGGCGGTGACGCGGGGGCGCTCAGGGGAGCTGTTTTTT.

V is TRBV25-1 and J is TRBJ2-3; tentatively, D is TRBD2 (5 bases). The CDR3 extends over 15 amino acids. Germline lookup yields CDR1 MGHDK and CDR2 SYGVNS. V shed 4 bases and J shed 4 bases, with 15 bases lying between them. CDR3 sequence: CASSVPGVGADTQYF. The CDR3 region has the DNA TGTGCCAGCAGTGTACCCGGGGTCGGGGCAGATACGCAGTATTTT.

The genes are TRBV11-2 and TRBJ1-4, with 7 bases identical to TRBD1. The trim removed 5 bases at V and 7 bases at J, leaving 10 bases unmatched. Germline-derived CDR1 and CDR2 are SGHAT and FQNNGV. The CDR3 has 15 residues. CDR3 sequence: CASSPRTGGSEKLFF. The CDR3 nucleotides are TGTGCCAGCAGCCCCCGGACAGGTGGCAGTGAAAAACTGTTTTTT. The whole variable domain, remainder taken from reference TRBV11-2 and TRBJ1-4, is EAGVAQSPRYKIIEKRQSVAFWCNPISGHATLYWYQQILGQGPKLLIQFQNNGVVDDSQLPKDRFSAERLKGVDSTLKIQPAKLEDSAVYLCASSPRTGGSEKLFFGSGTQLSVL.

The chain couples TRBV29-1 to TRBJ1-4; TRBD1 aligns across 7 bases. CDR3 length: 13 amino acids. V lost 8 bases to trimming and J lost 7 bases; unmatched junction nucleotides: 10. Germline assignment: CDR1 SQVTM and CDR2 ANQGSEA. The CDR3 sequence is CSTRQGGSEKLFF. In DNA, the CDR3 is TGCAGCACCAGACAGGGAGGGAGTGAAAAACTGTTTTTT.

CDR3: CASSSPLAGTYNEQFF. The CDR3 DNA reads as TGTGCCAGCAGTTCGCCTCTAGCGGGGACATACAATGAGCAGTTCTTC. The rearrangement joins TRBV6-2 or TRBV6-3 to TRBJ2-1; 9 bases align to TRBD2. The CDR3 has 16 residues. Trimming took 4 bases from V and 4 from J; bases not matched to a gene: 8. Germline V gene data show CDR1 as MNHEY and CDR2 as SVGEGT.

The V and J genes are TRBV2 and TRBJ1-4; 7 bases line up with TRBD1. V lost 10 bases to trimming and J lost 8 bases; unmatched junction nucleotides: 10. Germline V CDR1 and CDR2: SNHLY, FYNNEI. This CDR3 has 13 residues. CDR3 amino acids: CATADRDREKLFF. DNA of the CDR3: TGTGCCACCGCAGACAGGGATCGGGAAAAACTGTTTTTT.

This chain connects TRBV7-3 to TRBJ1-2; the D is unclear. This CDR3 has 13 amino acids. Germline V gene sequence: CDR1 SGHTA, CDR2 FQGTGA. The V end was cut by 5 bases, the J end by 0 bases, with 7 bases between. The CDR3: CASSPGPNYGYTF. The DNA of the CDR3 is TGTGCCAGCAGCCCGGGCCCTAACTATGGCTACACCTTC.

The CDR3 nucleotides read TGTGCCAGCAGTCTTCTTACCTCGACAGAAGTAAACGAAAAACTGTTTTTT. It specifies CASSLLTSTEVNEKLFF. V and J are TRBV7-6 and TRBJ1-4, with D possibly being TRBD1 (5 bases). Germline assignment: CDR1 SGHVS and CDR2 FNYEAQ. The CDR3 loop spans 17 amino acids. V lost 6 bases to trimming and J lost 8 bases, with 25 bases between them.

A word on this clone: The DNA is omitted, as the CDR3 cannot be located on it reliably, and the CDR3 follows TCRdb's listing. This chain connects TRBV27 to TRBJ2-3; no check of the table's D call, TRBD1, against the DNA was made. From germline, CDR1 is MNHEY and CDR2 SMNVEV (reference sequence). The CDR3 length is 15 residues, termini included. CDR3 protein: CAGSFFGSSTDTQYF.

The CDR3 sequence is CASSIPGVETQYF. For the CDR3, the DNA is TGTGCCAGTAGTATCCCAGGGGTGGAGACCCAGTACTTC. V and J are TRBV19 and TRBJ2-5; tentative D call: TRBD1 (6 bases). Germline V lookup: CDR1 LNHDA, CDR2 SQIVND (reference sequence). V was trimmed by 3 bases and J by 5 bases, leaving 10 bases between them. The CDR3 spans 13 residues. Full variable domain (outside the CDR3, taken from reference TRBV19 and TRBJ2-5): DGGITQSPKYLFRKEGQNVTLSCEQNLNHDAMYWYRQDPGQGLRLIYYSQIVNDFQKGDIAEGYSVSREKKESFPLTVTSAQKNPTAFYLCASSIPGVETQYFGPGTRLLVL.

V and J are TRBV5-1 and TRBJ2-7, with 7 bases fitting TRBD1. The V gene end was trimmed by 4 bases and the J gene end by 0 bases; junction bases not matched to a gene: 7. The CDR3 spans 15 residues. CDR1 and CDR2 from the germline V gene are SGHRS and YFSETQ. CDR3 protein: CASSRNRDSSYEQYF. DNA for the CDR3: TGCGCCAGCAGCCGTAATAGGGACAGCTCCTACGAGCAGTACTTC.

The chain combines TRBV27 with TRBJ2-3; TRBD2 agrees at 11 bases. The CDR3 has 19 residues. V dropped 6 bases and J dropped 2; count of bases not matched to a gene: 16. In germline, CDR1 is MNHEY, CDR2 SMNVEV (reference sequence). The CDR3 region has the DNA TGTGCCAGCAGATCCTTAGCGGGGGGGGCCCTCCGGATCACAGATACGCAGTATTTT. Residues: CASRSLAGGALRITDTQYF.

The CDR3 region has the DNA TGTGCCAGCAGCTTGGGTAGCGGGGTCAACACCGGGGAGCTGTTTTTT. It encodes CASSLGSGVNTGELFF. The chain uses TRBV5-8 and TRBJ2-2; 8 bases map to TRBD2. Losses at the gene ends were 0 bases for V and 2 bases for J; bases not matched to a gene: 3. This CDR3 contains 16 residues. Germline values: CDR1 SGHTS, CDR2 YDEGEE.

This chain uses TRBV4-3 with TRBJ1-2; 8 bases match TRBD1. The CDR3 is 14 residues long. J was trimmed by 7 bases and V by 3 bases; bases with no gene match: 7. The germline V gene has CDR1 LGHNA and CDR2 YSLEER. CDR3: CASSQDLQGVGYTF. The DNA of the CDR3 is TGCGCCAGCAGCCAGGACTTACAGGGGGTTGGCTACACCTTC.

The rearrangement uses TRBV5-1 and TRBJ2-6; 8 nucleotides match TRBD1. The CDR3 is made up of 15 amino acids. After removal of 4 bases from V and 3 bases from J, the junction contained 3 bases not matched to a gene. From germline, CDR1 is SGHRS and CDR2 YFSETQ. CDR3 sequence (DNA): TGCGCCAGCAGCCTAGACAGGGGTGGGGCCAACGTCCTGACTTTC. Translation gives CASSLDRGGANVLTF.

The J gene is TRBJ1-3, the V gene TRBV19, with D maybe TRBD1 (5 bases). CDR1 is LNHDA and CDR2 is SQIVND in the germline V gene (reference sequence). The CDR3 length is 16 residues. Between the trimmed V and J ends, which lost 6 bases and 4 bases, there was a span of 19 bases. CDR3 nucleotide sequence: TGTGCCAGTAGCGGACTAATGACAGCCACAGGAAACACCATATATTTT. This gives the protein CASSGLMTATGNTIYF.

In DNA form, the CDR3 reads TGCGCCAGCAGTCGGCAGGGAGGGGAAAAACTGTTTTTT. Its protein is CASSRQGGEKLFF. V gene TRBV10-2 combines with J gene TRBJ1-4, with D possibly being TRBD1 (5 bases). Per the germline V gene, CDR1 is WSHSY and CDR2 is SAAADI. The CDR3 contains 13 residues. The germline V and J ends were trimmed by 5 bases and 8 bases, with 12 bases remaining between them.